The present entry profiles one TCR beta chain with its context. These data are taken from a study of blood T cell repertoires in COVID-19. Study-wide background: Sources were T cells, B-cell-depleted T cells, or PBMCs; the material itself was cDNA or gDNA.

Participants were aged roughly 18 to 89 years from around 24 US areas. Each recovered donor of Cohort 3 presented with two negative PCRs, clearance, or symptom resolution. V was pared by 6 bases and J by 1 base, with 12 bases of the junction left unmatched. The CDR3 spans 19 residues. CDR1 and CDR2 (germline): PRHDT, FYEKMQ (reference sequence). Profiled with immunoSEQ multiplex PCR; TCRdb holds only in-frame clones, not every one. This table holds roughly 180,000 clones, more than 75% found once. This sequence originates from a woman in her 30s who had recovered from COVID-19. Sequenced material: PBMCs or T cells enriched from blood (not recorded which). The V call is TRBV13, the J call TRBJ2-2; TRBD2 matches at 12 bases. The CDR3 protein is CASRRLAGAPYLNTGELFF. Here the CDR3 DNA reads TGTGCCAGCAGACGACTAGCGGGAGCACCATATTTGAACACCGGGGAGCTGTTTTTT.